The rows below give T cell receptor beta chains drawn from one sample of a study of OX40 agonist ivuxolimab in advanced cancers. This table comes from immunoSEQ multiplex PCR, and its TCRdb copy is limited to in-frame clones, with some not included. In the table there are some 45,000 clones, nearly 80% of which are singletons. The sequenced sample was CD4+ or CD8+ T cells sorted from blood, obtained in a trial of the OX40 agonist ivuxolimab. The receptors shown here come from an adult with an advanced solid tumor such as melanoma, head and neck, liver or kidney cancer. CDR3s include the opening cysteine and the closing phenylalanine or tryptophan. A D gene is named only where the DNA matches it firmly. Rows give clone size only sometimes, using once, few, many, or a class for an expanded clone.

cdr3_length	j_call	v_call	clone_size	d_call	cdr3_nt	cdr3_aa
13	TRBJ2-7	TRBV19	-	-	TGTGCCAGTAGTTTGGGTCTCTCCTACGAGCAGTACTTC	CASSLGLSYEQYF
13	TRBJ1-1	TRBV19	few	-	TGTGCCAGTAGTATAGACCCGGGAACTGAAGCTTTCTTT	CASSIDPGTEAFF
16	TRBJ2-1	TRBV7-2	-	-	TGTGCCAGCAGCTTCGAGTTTAGCCAACCATACAATGAGCAGTTCTTC	CASSFEFSQPYNEQFF
13	TRBJ2-1	TRBV18	-	-	TGTGCCAGCTCACCAGGGCCGAGGACTGAGCAGTTCTTC	CASSPGPRTEQFF
14	TRBJ2-2	TRBV5-1	-	TRBD1	TGCGCCACCGGGACAGGGGCCAACACCGGGGAGCTGTTTTTT	CATGTGANTGELFF
13	TRBJ2-4	TRBV30	-	TRBD1	TGTGCCTGGGGGACCGGGACAGAAAACATTCAGTACTTC	CAWGTGTENIQYF
16	TRBJ1-2	TRBV7-9	-	-	TGCGCCAGCAGCCAAGAAATAACCGCCCCGGAGTATGGCTACACCTTC	CASSQEITAPEYGYTF
19	TRBJ2-6	TRBV5-1	-	-	TGCGCCAGCAGCTTGAACTGGCCAGGAGATCCCTCTGGGGCCAACGTCCTGACTTTC	CASSLNWPGDPSGANVLTF
14	TRBJ2-3	TRBV7-9	-	TRBD1	TGTGCCAGCAGCTTAACAGGGGGCACAGATACGCAGTATTTT	CASSLTGGTDTQYF
12	TRBJ1-1	TRBV6-1	few	-	TGTGCCAGCAGTGAAGTGTGGATTGAAGCTTTCTTT	CASSEVWIEAFF
14	TRBJ1-1	TRBV5-4	-	TRBD1	TGTGCCAGCAGCAGTCGACAGGGTCCCACTGAAGCTTTCTTT	CASSSRQGPTEAFF
16	TRBJ1-2	TRBV15	-	TRBD1	TGTGCCACCAGCAGAGAAGAGACAGGGAGGGGCTATGGCTACACCTTC	CATSREETGRGYGYTF
14	TRBJ2-6	TRBV30	-	-	TGTGCCTGGAGGGAGAGCTCTGGGGCCAACGTCCTGACTTTC	CAWRESSGANVLTF
15	TRBJ1-1	TRBV6-5	-	-	TGTGCCAGCAGTTACTCTCTTCGGGGAAACACTGAAGCTTTCTTT	CASSYSLRGNTEAFF
16	TRBJ1-1	TRBV7-9	-	-	TGTGCCAGCAGCTCCACCCGCGGAAGACCGGTCACTGAAGCTTTCTTT	CASSSTRGRPVTEAFF
15	TRBJ2-1	TRBV5-1	-	TRBD1	TGCGCCAGCAGAGTAGGGACAGGGGTAGAGGATGAGCAGTTCTTC	CASRVGTGVEDEQFF
13	TRBJ2-3	TRBV19	-	-	TGTGCCAGTAGAATCGGGGTCGTGGATACGCAGTATTTT	CASRIGVVDTQYF
12	TRBJ2-7	TRBV11-2	-	-	TGTGCCAGCAGCTTAGCGGGATACGAGCAGTACTTC	CASSLAGYEQYF
16	TRBJ2-1	TRBV10-1	-	TRBD2	TGCGCCAGCAGTGAGGTTTTCGGGAGGGCCCGCAATGAGCAGTTCTTC	CASSEVFGRARNEQFF
16	TRBJ1-3	TRBV6-5	-	-	TGTGCCAGCAGTTTCGCCGACGGGGCACCTGGAAACACCATATATTTT	CASSFADGAPGNTIYF
14	TRBJ2-3	TRBV29-1	-	-	TGCAGCGTTGTCCGGGGCGTAGCGACAGATACGCAGTATTTT	CSVVRGVATDTQYF
14	TRBJ2-2	TRBV5-1	once	-	TGCGCCAGCAGCTTTGACGGGTTCACCGGGGAGCTGTTTTTT	CASSFDGFTGELFF
15	TRBJ2-1	TRBV19	once	TRBD2	TGTGCCAGTAGTTTGAGTAGCGGGACACACAATGAGCAGTTCTTC	CASSLSSGTHNEQFF
15	TRBJ2-5	TRBV5-4	-	TRBD1	TGTGCCAGCAGCTTGGCCGGGACAGGGGGAGAGACCCAGTACTTC	CASSLAGTGGETQYF
14	TRBJ2-5	TRBV9	-	-	TGTGCCAGCAGTCGGGAGCGAGGCCAAGAGACCCAGTACTTC	CASSRERGQETQYF
15	TRBJ2-1	TRBV9	-	TRBD1	TGTGCCAGCAGCGTCGAAGACAGGGGAAGCAATGAGCAGTTCTTC	CASSVEDRGSNEQFF
15	TRBJ1-1	TRBV5-1	-	-	TGCGCCAGCTCCTCTACCGACATATTTAACACTGAAGCTTTCTTT	CASSSTDIFNTEAFF
14	TRBJ2-2	TRBV27	-	-	TGTGCCAGCAGTTTAGGGCGCCCCGTAGGGGAGCTGTTTTTT	CASSLGRPVGELFF
17	TRBJ2-4	TRBV7-9	-	-	TGTGCCAGCAGCTTAGCCATCGGAGCACGGGGTGGAAACATTCAGTACTTC	CASSLAIGARGGNIQYF
16	TRBJ2-7	TRBV11-2	few	-	TGTGCCAGCAGCCCCGTTAGTCGGGTAGGATCCTACGAGCAGTACTTC	CASSPVSRVGSYEQYF
16	TRBJ2-7	TRBV4-1	-	-	TGCGCCAGCAGCCTTTACGGCCCAGGGAGAGAATACGAGCAGTACTTC	CASSLYGPGREYEQYF
15	TRBJ1-1	TRBV11-2	-	-	TGTGCCAGCAGCAGACTAGAGGGGGTTTACACTGAAGCTTTCTTT	CASSRLEGVYTEAFF
12	TRBJ2-1	TRBV12-5	once	-	TGTGCTAGTGGAACCAGCCTAGATGAGCAGTTCTTC	CASGTSLDEQFF
14	TRBJ2-7	TRBV7-9	once	-	TGTGCCAGCAGCTTCGGGGAGCGTGCCTACGAGCAGTACTTC	CASSFGERAYEQYF
13	TRBJ2-7	TRBV30	-	-	TGTGCCTGGAGTATCCGGATAGCCTACGAGCAGTACTTC	CAWSIRIAYEQYF
17	TRBJ2-3	TRBV18	-	TRBD1	TGTGCCAGCTCACAGTTCGGGGACAGGGAATGGACAGATACGCAGTATTTT	CASSQFGDREWTDTQYF
12	TRBJ2-1	TRBV25-1	-	-	TGTGCCAGCAGTGAATATTTCAATGAGCAGTTCTTC	CASSEYFNEQFF
13	TRBJ1-5	TRBV4-3	-	-	TGCGCCAGCAGCCAGACCCCGTCCGGGCCCCAGCATTTT	CASSQTPSGPQHF
19	TRBJ2-5	TRBV11-2	-	TRBD2	TGTGCCAGCAGACGTGCCGGGACTAGCGCCAGACGGGTAGGAGAGACCCAGTACTTC	CASRRAGTSARRVGETQYF
16	TRBJ2-2	TRBV2	few	TRBD2	TGTGCCAGCAGTCGAGAGCGGGAGGGGGGCACCGGGGAGCTGTTTTTT	CASSREREGGTGELFF
14	TRBJ2-7	TRBV11-2	-	-	TGTGCCAGCAGCGCCGGTGCAGGGCCGTACGAGCAGTACTTC	CASSAGAGPYEQYF